This T cell receptor (beta chain) was documented in a study of shared clonotypes between healthy human individuals. Details on this clone: The antigen remains undetermined. Additional DNA sequences in this sample encode the identical CDR3.

The CDR3 runs 16 residues. The germline CDR1 and CDR2 sequences are SGDLS and YYNGEE. With 0 bases removed from V and 0 bases from J, the gap between germline ends came to 13 bases. Broader study findings: Rarefaction revealed incomplete sorted-subset sequencing despite large depth.

Clones were read by immunoSEQ multiplex PCR, and TCRdb kept only the in-frame ones, dropping some. The sample includes roughly 1,800,000 clones, around 96% of them seen just once. CD8 cells classed as naive were CD45RO-negative and positively selected for CCR7, excluding terminally differentiated effector memory CD45RA+ cells. The rearrangement uses TRBV9 and TRBJ2-7; D is perhaps TRBD1 or TRBD2 (6 bases each). Sequenced input: naive CD8+ T cells sorted from blood. This sequence originates from a young man in good health. This chain's CDR3 is CASSVEGGPGSYEQYF. CDR3 bases: TGTGCCAGCAGCGTAGAGGGGGGTCCCGGCTCCTACGAGCAGTACTTC.